The next 15 T cell receptor beta chains were all read from a single sample in a study of control samples from healthy donors and cancer patients. This table comes from immunoSEQ multiplex PCR, and its TCRdb copy is limited to in-frame clones, with some not included. The sample contains around 130,000 clones, under 95% of which appear only once. Sequences were obtained from PBMCs. These receptors were collected from a man in his forties or fifties with head and neck cancer.

The chain links TRBV5-4 to TRBJ2-2; the D gene is possibly TRBD2 (6 bases). There are 16 residues in the CDR3. In germline, CDR1 is SGHNT, CDR2 YYREEE (reference sequence). The V end was cut by 4 bases, the J end by 6 bases, with 19 bases between. The CDR3 reads CASSVAIGGSAGELFF. As DNA, the CDR3 is TGTGCCAGCAGCGTAGCCATTGGGGGGTCGGCCGGGGAGCTGTTTTTT.

The chain has TRBV28 and TRBJ1-2; 7 nucleotides line up with TRBD1. CDR1 is MDHEN and CDR2 is SYDVKM in the germline V gene. Unmatched junction bases numbered 6, after V lost 5 bases and J lost 3 bases. CDR3 length: 14 amino acids. The CDR3 loop reads CASSKSGTDYGYTF. In DNA form, the CDR3 reads TGTGCCAGCAGTAAATCCGGGACAGACTATGGCTACACCTTC.

This clone was seen a single time. The chain recombines TRBV6-5 with TRBJ2-5; no definite D call. The CDR3 length is 15 residues. The germline V gene has CDR1 MNHEY and CDR2 SVGAGI. Trimming left V 6 bases short and J 5 bases short, with 19 bases between. CDR3 DNA: TGTGCCAGCAGCTCTGCCGGGTCCCCTCAGGAGACCCAGTACTTC. It codes for CASSSAGSPQETQYF.

The V and J genes are TRBV6-5 and TRBJ2-1, with D tentatively TRBD2 (6 bases). V lost 5 bases and J lost 8, with 13 bases in between. CDR3 length equals 13 residues. CDR1 is MNHEY, CDR2 SVGAGI, per germline. The CDR3 sequence: CASSRGRSDEQFF. The CDR3 DNA reads TGTGCCAGCAGTCGGGGGAGGTCCGATGAGCAGTTCTTC.

The CDR3 DNA is TGCGCCAGCAGCTTAACGGTCCAGGAGACCCAGTACTTC. Protein: CASSLTVQETQYF. The chain uses TRBV5-1 and TRBJ2-5; unclear D gene. This CDR3 is built from 13 residues. Trimming shortened V by 2 bases and J by 5 bases, and 10 bases separated the two germline ends. Per the germline V gene, CDR1 is SGHRS and CDR2 is YFSETQ. Full variable domain (rest looked up from reference TRBV5-1 and TRBJ2-5): KAGVTQTPRYLIKTRGQQVTLSCSPISGHRSVSWYQQTPGQGLQFLFEYFSETQRNKGNFPGRFSGRQFSNSRSEMNVSTLELGDSALYLCASSLTVQETQYFGPGTRLLVL.

This clone was detected a few times. The chain combines TRBV19 with TRBJ1-5; 8 bases match TRBD1. Germline V gene lookup returns CDR1 LNHDA and CDR2 SQIVND (reference sequence). The CDR3 totals 15 residues. Germline trimming cut 0 bases from V and 6 bases from J; bases unmatched to any gene: 4. CDR3 sequence (DNA): TGTGCCAGTAGTATAGATCAGACAGGGGCTCAGCCCCAGCATTTT. Protein: CASSIDQTGAQPQHF.

This clone was recorded once. This chain links TRBV10-3 with TRBJ2-3; the D gene could be TRBD1 or TRBD2 (6 bases each). Germline V gives CDR1 ENHRY, CDR2 SYGVKD. V shed 3 bases and J shed 2 bases, with 30 bases lying between them. The CDR3 runs to 21 residues. Written as DNA, the CDR3 is TGTGCCATCAGTGACCCTTCAAAGTTAGGGGGGCAAAAAATCCTCACAGATACGCAGTATTTT. Amino acids: CAISDPSKLGGQKILTDTQYF.

The V gene is TRBV6-5, the J gene TRBJ1-2; D call uncertain. From germline, CDR1 is MNHEY and CDR2 SVGAGI. The CDR3 is made up of 11 amino acids. Trimming took 6 bases from V and 5 from J, leaving 7 bases between them. The CDR3 bases are TGTGCCAGCAGCGACTCATATGGCTACACCTTC. As protein: CASSDSYGYTF.

V usage is TRBV14 and J usage is TRBJ1-5, with 9 bases identical to TRBD1. The CDR3 sequence is 14 residues long. J was trimmed by 9 bases and V by 5 bases; bases with no gene match: 8. Germline values: CDR1 SGHDN, CDR2 FVKESK. The DNA of the CDR3 is TGTGCCAGCAGCTTAGGACAGGGGCCAACGCCCCAGCATTTT. Residues: CASSLGQGPTPQHF. The entire variable domain, with the rest obtained from reference TRBV14 and TRBJ1-5, is as follows: EAGVTQFPSHSVIEKGQTVTLRCDPISGHDNLYWYRRVMGKEIKFLLHFVKESKQDESGMPNNRFLAERTGGTYSTLKVQPAELEDSGVYFCASSLGQGPTPQHFGDGTRLSIL.

The gene calls are TRBV7-2 and TRBJ2-1; D remains ambiguous. CDR3 length: 15 residues. V was clipped by 4 bases and J by 6 bases, with 16 bases between them. Germline lookup yields CDR1 SGHTA and CDR2 FQGNSA. In DNA form, the CDR3 reads TGTGCCAGCAGCTCGCCAGCCAGATGGGGCAATGAGCAGTTCTTC. Residues: CASSSPARWGNEQFF.

This clone was observed once. V is TRBV19 and J is TRBJ1-5; D might be TRBD1 (5 bases). From germline, CDR1 is LNHDA and CDR2 SQIVND (reference sequence). The length of the CDR3 is 18 residues. V lost 11 bases, J lost 5 bases, and 31 bases lay in between. The CDR3 sequence is CAPTSPGLGPSSHQPQHF. The CDR3 coding sequence is TGTGCCCCAACGTCCCCGGGACTGGGACCAAGTTCCCATCAGCCCCAGCATTTT.

This clone was recorded once. For the CDR3, the DNA is TGTGCCAGCTCACCCCCTACTAGCGGTGGTAAGCAGTACTTC. This codes for CASSPPTSGGKQYF. The chain has TRBV18 and TRBJ2-7; 8 nucleotides line up with TRBD2. CDR1 and CDR2 (germline): KGHSH, LQKENI. V lost 3 bases, J lost 8 bases, and 9 bases stayed unmatched. CDR3 length: 14 residues.

The J gene is TRBJ1-2, the V gene TRBV6-5; 7 bases line up with TRBD1. Germline CDR1 reads MNHEY; CDR2 reads SVGAGI. The CDR3 has 15 amino acids. The J segment lost 2 bases and the V segment lost 7 bases, leaving 10 bases of the junction unmatched. CDR3 amino acids: CASTATGVINYGYTF. CDR3 DNA sequence: TGTGCCAGCACCGCAACAGGGGTTATAAACTATGGCTACACCTTC.

J is TRBJ1-1 and V is TRBV24-1; weak D call: TRBD1 (5 bases). Germline CDR1 KGHDR, CDR2 SFDVKD. The CDR3 spans 14 residues. V was shortened by 5 bases and J by 6 bases, with 15 bases between the two germline ends. This chain's CDR3 is CATSGSGGRSEAFF. DNA for the CDR3: TGTGCCACCAGTGGTTCGGGGGGTAGGTCTGAAGCTTTCTTT.

The chain combines TRBV6-4 with TRBJ2-7, with TRBD2 as a possible D gene (6 bases). The length of the CDR3 is 15 residues. Trimming cost V 2 bases and J 0 bases, with 11 bases left between them. The germline V gene has CDR1 MRHNA and CDR2 SNTAGT. The CDR3 is CASSDPAGSSYEQYF. The DNA for the CDR3 is TGTGCCAGCAGTGACCCGGCGGGGAGCTCCTACGAGCAGTACTTC.